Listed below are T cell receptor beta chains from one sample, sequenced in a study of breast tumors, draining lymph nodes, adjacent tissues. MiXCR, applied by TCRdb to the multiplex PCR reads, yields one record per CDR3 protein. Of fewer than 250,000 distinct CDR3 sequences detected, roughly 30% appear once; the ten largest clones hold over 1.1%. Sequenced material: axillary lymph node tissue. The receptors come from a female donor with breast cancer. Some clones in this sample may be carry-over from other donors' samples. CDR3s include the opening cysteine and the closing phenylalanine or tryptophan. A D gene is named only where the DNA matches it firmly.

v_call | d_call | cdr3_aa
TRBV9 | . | CASSSKGPGGGGYTF
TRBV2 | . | CASRLNRYTEAFF
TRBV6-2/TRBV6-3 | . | CASMITGELFF
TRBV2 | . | CASSVDGNTIYF
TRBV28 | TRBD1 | CATGGSNTYNEQFF
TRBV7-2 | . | CASSLGRVYEQYF
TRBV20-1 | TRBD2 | CSARSRGLARSYNEQFF
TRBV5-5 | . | CASSFAPDRNTEAFF
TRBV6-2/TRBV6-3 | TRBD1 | CASSRDRAREQYF
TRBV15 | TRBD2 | CASSSTSGITDTQYF
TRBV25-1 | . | CASTARWNTEAFF
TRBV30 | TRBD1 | CAGDSWYGNTIYF
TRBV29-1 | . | CSARIMQETQYF
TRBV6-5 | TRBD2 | CASSHGTTPYEQYF
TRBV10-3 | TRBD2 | CAIRPGGGEQFF
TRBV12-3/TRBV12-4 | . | CASSLQGLGTEAFF
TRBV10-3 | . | CATSDSWGSKNIQYF
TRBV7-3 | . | CASSSQGLNTEAFF
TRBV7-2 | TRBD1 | CASSIRDRGSYNEQFF
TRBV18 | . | CASSPGGSPLHF
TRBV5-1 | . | CASDLITDTQYF
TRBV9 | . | CASSAFGRYQETQYF
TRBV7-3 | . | CASSLQVTGELFF
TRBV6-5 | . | CASTRGRGVNYGYTF
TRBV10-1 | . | CASSEEASRDKDNNEQFF
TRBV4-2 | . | CASSPEGGAGANVLTF
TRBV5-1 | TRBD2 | CASSPGTSAVNEQFF
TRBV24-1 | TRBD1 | CATSDYRGGGYTF
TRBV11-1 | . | CARRINDGQTQYF
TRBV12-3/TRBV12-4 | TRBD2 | CASSLVRGAGPPTGELFF
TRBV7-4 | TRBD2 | CASSFGTSGSIYEQYF
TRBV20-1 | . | CSARAGNRAPYTQYF
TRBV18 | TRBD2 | CASSPPLAGGSYNEQFF
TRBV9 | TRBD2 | CASSVLGAGVGDTQYF
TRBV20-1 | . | CSAREGPWSYF
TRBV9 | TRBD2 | CASSAYQGGISGANVLTF